This T cell receptor (beta chain) derives from a study of long-term antiretroviral therapy in people with HIV. Regarding the study as a whole: Controls showed broader CDR3 length ranges than did the HIV repertoires. Clonal populations expanded prior to ART predominated within the repertoire at all time points.

Turning to this clone: Antigen unknown.

V lost 7 bases and J 7 bases, leaving 15 bases between the germline ends. Germline V gives CDR1 SGHRS, CDR2 YFSETQ. The CDR3 has 14 residues. At least one PBMC sample before ART and at least two after were required. This was the immunoSEQ v3.0 assay at survey level. Per-sample TRB depth target: roughly 35,000-55,000 T-cell genomes. Only in-frame clones appear in the TCRdb table, and some are missing; sequencing was by immunoSEQ multiplex PCR. Of 20,000 to 30,000 clones in the sample, about 91% were seen once. The chain joins TRBV5-1 to TRBJ1-6; a weak D match, TRBD1 (5 bases). This TCR came from a man aged 50-60 years with HIV. The input for sequencing was unsorted PBMCs, taken 1.8 years before starting antiretroviral therapy. The CDR3 sequence: CASCIDSLNSPLHF. In DNA, the CDR3 is TGCGCCAGCTGTATCGACAGTCTCAATTCACCCCTCCACTTT.